Each of the 15 T cell receptor beta chains below was sequenced from the same sample in a study of identical twins. In TCRdb, the 5' RACE reads were re-called with MiXCR into one record per CDR3 protein. The sample records hundreds of thousands of distinct CDR3 sequences, less than 7% being singletons. The sample taken for sequencing was naive T cells sorted from blood. The receptors come from a man aged 18 to 29 in good health.

The V and J genes are TRBV7-2 and TRBJ2-2; either TRBD1 or TRBD2 may supply D (7 bases each). The CDR3 runs to 17 residues. Germline CDR1 and CDR2: SGHTA and FQGNSA. V lost 5 bases, J lost 5 bases, and 21 bases lay in between. The CDR3 here is CASSPGGGLAPTGELFF. The CDR3 nucleotides are TGTGCCAGCAGCCCAGGGGGGGGCCTAGCCCCAACCGGGGAGCTGTTTTTT.

This clonotype was seen more than once but under ten times. This rearrangement joins TRBV29-1 to TRBJ2-1; D uncertain. CDR1 and CDR2 (germline): SQVTM, ANQGSEA. The V gene lost 6 bases and the J gene lost 0 bases, with 18 bases spanning the gap. There are 16 residues in the CDR3. CDR3 region: CSVGSVDQSSYNEQFF. CDR3 bases: TGCAGCGTCGGATCAGTCGACCAGAGCTCCTACAATGAGCAGTTCTTC.

This clonotype was observed at least ten times. The chain joins TRBV9 to TRBJ2-3; the D gene could be TRBD1 or TRBD2 (6 bases each). This CDR3 is 18 amino acids long. V lost 4 bases to trimming and J lost 3 bases, with 24 bases between them. Germline CDR1 SGDLS, CDR2 YYNGEE. CDR3 bases: TGTGCCAGCAGCTCTCCACGGGGGCCCAGACCCCCAACAGATACGCAGTATTTT. Its translation: CASSSPRGPRPPTDTQYF.

This clonotype was found many times. This sequence joins TRBV5-1 and TRBJ2-2; the match to TRBD1 covers 9 bases. Unmatched junction bases numbered 6, after V lost 5 bases and J lost 4 bases. The CDR3 extends over 15 amino acids. The V gene's germline CDR1 is SGHRS and CDR2 YFSETQ. The CDR3 sequence: CASSWDREGTGELFF. CDR3 DNA: TGCGCCAGCAGTTGGGACAGGGAAGGCACCGGGGAGCTGTTTTTT.

This clonotype has ten or more counts. The V gene is TRBV3-1, the J gene TRBJ2-3; weak D call: TRBD2 (5 bases). This CDR3 region has 16 residues. V was shortened by 1 base and J by 0 bases, with 11 bases between the two germline ends. Germline loops: CDR1 LGHDT, CDR2 YNNKEL (reference sequence). CDR3 nucleotide sequence: TGTGCCAGCAGCCAAGGAGTAGGACTTAGCACAGATACGCAGTATTTT. This sequence encodes CASSQGVGLSTDTQYF.

This clonotype was observed many times. The chain recombines TRBV27 with TRBJ2-1; D may be TRBD2 (5 bases). CDR1 and CDR2 from the germline V gene are MNHEY and SMNVEV (reference sequence). CDR3 length: 11 residues. Trimming stripped 6 bases from V and 8 bases from J, with 8 bases between. The CDR3 loop reads CASSEGHEQFF. In nucleotides, the CDR3 is TGTGCCAGCAGCGAGGGCCATGAGCAGTTCTTC.

This chain's CDR3 is CASTREADTQYF. In DNA, the CDR3 is TGCGCCAGCACGCGGGAGGCAGATACGCAGTATTTT. The J gene is TRBJ2-3, the V gene TRBV5-1, with 8 bases lining up with TRBD2. Germline lookup yields CDR1 SGHRS and CDR2 YFSETQ. V dropped 6 bases and J dropped 4; count of bases not matched to a gene: 1. The CDR3 totals 12 residues.

In its sample, this clonotype was seen many times. The V gene is TRBV20-1, the J gene TRBJ2-7; TRBD1 is a possible D gene (6 bases). The CDR3 spans 16 residues. V lost 1 base, J lost 4 bases, and 20 bases lay in between. The germline V gene has CDR1 DFQATT and CDR2 SNEGSKA (reference sequence). CDR3 bases: TGCAGTGCTAGAGGTCCAAACTTGCTACAGGGATACGAGCAGTACTTC. Encoded protein: CSARGPNLLQGYEQYF.

This clonotype was counted ten times or more. The rearrangement links TRBV29-1 to TRBJ2-3, with 9 positions matching TRBD1. V lost 0 bases to trimming and J lost 5 bases; unmatched junction nucleotides: 6. The CDR3 covers 15 residues. Germline V gives CDR1 SQVTM, CDR2 ANQGSEA. CDR3 nucleotide sequence: TGCAGCGTTGAAGAACTACAGGGGGCTGGAGATACGCAGTATTTT. Residues: CSVEELQGAGDTQYF.

The V call is TRBV28, the J call TRBJ2-5; 9 positions agree with TRBD2. Germline assignment: CDR1 MDHEN and CDR2 SYDVKM. Unmatched junction bases numbered 12, after V lost 5 bases and J lost 5 bases. The CDR3 covers 16 residues. The CDR3 sequence: CASSPSSGTRAETQYF. The CDR3 DNA reads as TGTGCCAGCAGTCCTTCTAGCGGGACCCGGGCGGAGACCCAGTACTTC.

This clonotype was seen many times. V is TRBV9 and J is TRBJ1-4; no clear D gene. Germline V lookup: CDR1 SGDLS, CDR2 YYNGEE. The CDR3 length is 15 residues. V was clipped by 0 bases and J by 6 bases, with 12 bases between them. This CDR3 is CASSVDEGSYEKLFF. The CDR3 DNA reads as TGTGCCAGCAGCGTAGATGAAGGGAGCTATGAAAAACTGTTTTTT.

J is TRBJ1-5 and V is TRBV12-3 or TRBV12-4; D not certain. The ends were cut back, 5 bases at V and 3 bases at J, with 11 bases in the middle. The CDR3 runs to 14 residues. Written as DNA, the CDR3 is TGTGCCAGCAGTGAGGCGAGCTTCAATCAGCCCCAGCATTTT. Its translation is CASSEASFNQPQHF.

This clonotype was observed at least ten times. The chain combines TRBV7-9 with TRBJ2-7; D is unclear. Trimming took 5 bases from V and 5 from J, leaving 13 bases between them. This CDR3 has 13 amino acids. CDR1 and CDR2 (germline): SEHNR, FQNEAQ (reference sequence). The CDR3 sequence: CASSVLGGDEQYV. CDR3 in DNA: TGTGCCAGCAGCGTGCTGGGCGGAGACGAGCAGTACGTC.

This clonotype appeared many times. This CDR3 reads CSARDQRVGAKNIQYF. The CDR3 DNA reads as TGCAGTGCTAGAGATCAGAGGGTAGGCGCCAAAAACATTCAGTACTTC. This chain joins TRBV20-1 and TRBJ2-4; a possible D gene is TRBD2 (5 bases). Per germline, CDR1 DFQATT and CDR2 SNEGSKA (reference sequence). V lost 0 bases and J lost 1, with 13 bases in between. CDR3 length: 16 amino acids.

This clonotype was recorded many times. This chain uses TRBV20-1 with TRBJ2-5, with 10 bases that match TRBD2. Germline CDR1 reads DFQATT; CDR2 reads SNEGSKA (reference sequence). With 2 bases clipped from V and 5 bases from J, the junction kept 8 bases outside the gene matches. The CDR3 runs to 15 residues. The CDR3: CSARRPSGSLETQYF. In DNA, the CDR3 is TGCAGTGCTAGACGACCTAGCGGGAGTCTCGAGACCCAGTACTTC.